This T cell receptor beta chain was observed in a study of CD8+ T cells in alopecia areata. Treatment described: oral pan-JAK inhibitor, 5-10 mg twice daily. Alopecia areata patients had lesional scalp punch biopsies and peripheral blood taken from them. Findings and limits, study-wide: Clonality was higher in lesional than normal scalp, especially in alopecia totalis/universalis. With tofacitinib ongoing, many expanded lesional clones persisted in both scalp and blood.

As concerns this clone: Its antigen remains unidentified.

From germline, CDR1 is SQVTM and CDR2 ANQGSEA. CDR3 length: 14 amino acids. V dropped 2 bases and J dropped 5 bases, with 15 bases sitting between them. Extraction and reverse transcription of RNA yielded cDNA as the sequencing template. Libraries were prepared by immunoSEQ multiplex PCR; TCRdb keeps only in-frame clonotypes and omits some of them. The profile shows 150,000 to 200,000 clones, roughly 53% of them singletons. This sample comprised CD8+ T cells sorted from blood, obtained at week 24, from a patient treated with tofacitinib. This sequence originates from a human donor with alopecia areata. This chain uses TRBV29-1 with TRBJ2-5; possibly TRBD1 for D (5 bases). The CDR3 region is CSVERARAEETQYF. The DNA of the CDR3 is TGCAGCGTTGAAAGGGCCAGGGCAGAGGAGACCCAGTACTTC.